The rows below give T cell receptor beta chains drawn from one sample of a study of blood T cell repertoires in COVID-19. Assay: immunoSEQ multiplex PCR; the TCRdb copy retains only in-frame clones and omits some. The sample holds about 49,000 clones, about 88% seen once. The source material was peripheral blood. The receptors were sampled from a man aged 35 to 55 with active COVID-19. The CDR3 runs from the conserved cysteine through the conserved F or W. Fields, in order: D gene, J gene, clone size, V gene, CDR3 length, CDR3 protein, CDR3 DNA. A D gene is named only where the DNA matches it firmly. The size field is filled for only some rows; it gives once, few, many or a size class.

D: TRBD1
J: TRBJ2-5
size: few
V: TRBV5-1
length: 13
CDR3: CASGPGQQETQYF
DNA: TGCGCCAGCGGACCGGGACAGCAAGAGACCCAGTACTTC

D: TRBD2
J: TRBJ2-3
size: .
V: TRBV11-2
length: 19
CDR3: CASSSRYGGRLRGTDTQYF
DNA: TGTGCCAGCAGCTCCCGTTATGGCGGGAGGCTTCGGGGCACAGATACGCAGTATTTT

D: .
J: TRBJ1-5
size: .
V: TRBV24-1
length: 15
CDR3: CATSDRGYSNQPQHF
DNA: TGTGCCACCAGTGATAGGGGATATAGCAATCAGCCCCAGCATTTT

D: TRBD2
J: TRBJ2-1
size: .
V: TRBV24-1
length: 16
CDR3: CATSGLAGENGNEQFF
DNA: TGTGCCACCAGTGGACTAGCGGGAGAAAACGGCAATGAGCAGTTCTTC

D: TRBD1
J: TRBJ2-7
size: .
V: TRBV5-1
length: 15
CDR3: CASSLARTGGFEQYF
DNA: TGCGCCAGCAGCTTGGCCAGGACAGGGGGCTTCGAGCAGTACTTC

D: TRBD2
J: TRBJ2-1
size: once
V: TRBV5-6
length: 15
CDR3: CASSKLAVSYNEQFF
DNA: TGTGCCAGCAGCAAACTAGCGGTCTCCTACAATGAGCAGTTCTTC

D: .
J: TRBJ1-6
size: .
V: TRBV7-6
length: 15
CDR3: CASSLEVGGNSPLHF
DNA: TGTGCCAGCAGCTTAGAGGTGGGGGGGAATTCACCCCTCCACTTT

D: .
J: TRBJ1-2
size: .
V: TRBV9
length: 14
CDR3: CASSDTGSNYGYTF
DNA: TGTGCCAGCAGCGATACAGGTTCTAACTATGGCTACACCTTC

D: TRBD2
J: TRBJ2-1
size: .
V: TRBV28
length: 17
CDR3: CASSLGTSGRGVVEQFF
DNA: TGTGCCAGCAGTTTAGGGACTAGCGGAAGAGGGGTTGTTGAGCAGTTCTTC

D: .
J: TRBJ2-3
size: .
V: TRBV5-4
length: 13
CDR3: CASSWGRPDTQYF
DNA: TGTGCCAGCAGCTGGGGCAGACCAGATACGCAGTATTTT

D: TRBD1
J: TRBJ2-1
size: .
V: TRBV6-5
length: 16
CDR3: CASSYSNRGPYNEQFF
DNA: TGTGCCAGCAGTTACTCCAACAGGGGCCCCTACAATGAGCAGTTCTTC

D: TRBD1
J: TRBJ1-2
size: .
V: TRBV15
length: 13
CDR3: CATGQGTYYGYTF
DNA: TGTGCCACCGGACAGGGAACATATTATGGCTACACCTTC

D: TRBD1
J: TRBJ1-1
size: .
V: TRBV11-2
length: 15
CDR3: CASSFQGQANTEAFF
DNA: TGTGCCAGCAGCTTCCAGGGACAGGCGAACACTGAAGCTTTCTTT

D: TRBD1
J: TRBJ1-1
size: .
V: TRBV4-1
length: 15
CDR3: CASSQDRRTGTEAFF
DNA: TGCGCCAGCAGCCAAGATCGGAGGACAGGGACTGAAGCTTTCTTT

D: TRBD1
J: TRBJ2-5
size: .
V: TRBV27
length: 14
CDR3: CASSRDRGRETQYF
DNA: TGTGCCAGCAGTCGGGACAGGGGGCGAGAGACCCAGTACTTC

D: TRBD2
J: TRBJ2-2
size: .
V: TRBV5-1
length: 16
CDR3: CASSLFASGSRGELFF
DNA: TGCGCCAGCAGCTTGTTCGCTAGCGGGAGTAGGGGGGAGCTGTTTTTT

D: .
J: TRBJ1-3
size: .
V: TRBV10-3
length: 15
CDR3: CAISGAGQRGNTIYF
DNA: TGTGCCATCAGTGGAGCAGGCCAAAGGGGAAACACCATATATTTT

D: .
J: TRBJ1-2
size: .
V: TRBV30
length: 11
CDR3: CAWSLNYGYTF
DNA: TGTGCCTGGAGTCTTAACTATGGCTACACCTTC

D: TRBD2
J: TRBJ2-3
size: few
V: TRBV5-4
length: 16
CDR3: CASSLSGRARTDTQYF
DNA: TGTGCCAGCAGCTTGTCGGGGAGGGCCCGCACAGATACGCAGTATTTT

D: .
J: TRBJ1-5
size: .
V: TRBV19
length: 17
CDR3: CASSMIRGRLSNQPQHF
DNA: TGTGCCAGTAGTATGATCCGAGGGAGGTTAAGCAATCAGCCCCAGCATTTT

D: TRBD1
J: TRBJ2-3
size: .
V: TRBV9
length: 14
CDR3: CASSAGQGANTQYF
DNA: TGTGCCAGCAGCGCCGGACAGGGGGCAAATACGCAGTATTTT

D: .
J: TRBJ2-3
size: .
V: TRBV5-1
length: 12
CDR3: CASSGPSGTQYF
DNA: TGCGCCAGCAGCGGGCCGTCAGGTACGCAGTATTTT

D: .
J: TRBJ2-5
size: .
V: TRBV5-8
length: 15
CDR3: CASSLSGYYKETQYF
DNA: TGTGCCAGCAGCTTGAGCGGCTATTATAAAGAGACCCAGTACTTC

D: .
J: TRBJ2-7
size: .
V: TRBV21-1
length: 20
CDR3: CASSQPGLGEEWGIDYEQYF
DNA: TGTGCCAGCAGCCAACCGGGACTAGGGGAAGAGTGGGGCATTGACTACGAGCAGTACTTC

D: .
J: TRBJ1-5
size: .
V: TRBV9
length: 14
CDR3: CASSVGASGQPQHF
DNA: TGTGCCAGCAGCGTAGGAGCGTCGGGTCAGCCCCAGCATTTT

D: .
J: TRBJ2-7
size: .
V: TRBV29-1
length: 14
CDR3: CSVAQGKDGDEQYF
DNA: TGCAGCGTTGCCCAGGGGAAGGACGGTGACGAGCAGTACTTC

D: TRBD2
J: TRBJ2-5
size: .
V: TRBV9
length: 16
CDR3: CASSPFSGNLQETQYF
DNA: TGTGCCAGCAGCCCATTCAGCGGGAACCTCCAAGAGACCCAGTACTTC

D: .
J: TRBJ1-2
size: .
V: TRBV19
length: 15
CDR3: CASSSSTGQNYGYTF
DNA: TGTGCCAGTAGTAGCTCCACTGGACAGAACTATGGCTACACCTTC

D: TRBD2
J: TRBJ2-7
size: .
V: TRBV7-8
length: 14
CDR3: CASSLSLAVNEQYF
DNA: TGTGCCAGCAGCTTATCCCTAGCGGTGAACGAGCAGTACTTC

D: TRBD2
J: TRBJ2-1
size: once
V: TRBV10-3
length: 15
CDR3: CAIANVAGAGNEQFF
DNA: TGTGCCATTGCGAACGTAGCGGGAGCGGGCAATGAGCAGTTCTTC

D: TRBD1
J: TRBJ1-1
size: once
V: TRBV5-1
length: 14
CDR3: CASSSGTGNTEAFF
DNA: TGCGCCAGCAGCTCCGGGACAGGGAACACTGAAGCTTTCTTT

D: .
J: TRBJ1-2
size: .
V: TRBV7-9
length: 14
CDR3: CASSLDSGGYGYTF
DNA: TGTGCCAGCAGCTTAGATAGCGGGGGATACGGCTACACCTTC

D: TRBD1
J: TRBJ2-3
size: .
V: TRBV28
length: 15
CDR3: CASSLKGQYTNTQYF
DNA: TGTGCCAGCAGTTTAAAGGGACAGTACACAAATACGCAGTATTTT

D: .
J: TRBJ2-7
size: .
V: TRBV2
length: 13
CDR3: CASRDGGSYEQYF
DNA: TGTGCCAGCAGGGACGGAGGATCCTACGAGCAGTACTTC

D: TRBD2
J: TRBJ2-7
size: .
V: TRBV28
length: 17
CDR3: CASSEEMGLVSPYEQYF
DNA: TGTGCCAGCAGCGAAGAGATGGGACTAGTGTCCCCCTACGAGCAGTACTTC

D: .
J: TRBJ2-6
size: .
V: TRBV21-1
length: 21
CDR3: CASSHRDRVPRFLFGANVLTF
DNA: TGTGCCAGCAGTCACCGGGACAGGGTTCCAAGATTCCTGTTTGGGGCCAACGTCCTGACTTTC

D: .
J: TRBJ2-3
size: .
V: TRBV7-9
length: 13
CDR3: CASSLTETHDTLF
DNA: TGTGCCAGCAGCTTAACGGAAACTCACGACACCCTATTT

D: .
J: TRBJ2-2
size: .
V: TRBV6-5
length: 14
CDR3: CASIMNRDIGELFF
DNA: TGTGCCAGCATTATGAACCGAGATATCGGGGAGCTGTTTTTT

D: .
J: TRBJ1-1
size: .
V: TRBV4-1
length: 16
CDR3: CASRQGATGSYTEAFF
DNA: TGCGCCAGCAGGCAAGGAGCAACAGGGAGTTACACTGAAGCTTTCTTT

D: .
J: TRBJ2-1
size: .
V: TRBV10-1
length: 14
CDR3: CASSEAGDVNEQFF
DNA: TGCGCCAGCAGTGAGGCAGGGGATGTCAATGAGCAGTTCTTC

D: .
J: TRBJ2-7
size: few
V: TRBV27
length: 15
CDR3: CASSYKEGRYYEQYF
DNA: TGTGCCAGCAGTTATAAAGAGGGCCGTTACTACGAGCAGTACTTC

D: .
J: TRBJ2-3
size: .
V: TRBV18
length: 17
CDR3: CASSPQARGSGTDTQYF
DNA: TGTGCCAGCTCACCACAGGCCAGAGGGAGTGGCACAGATACGCAGTATTTT

D: TRBD1
J: TRBJ2-1
size: .
V: TRBV3-1/TRBV3-2
length: 17
CDR3: CASSHLSGTGSYNEQFF
DNA: TGTGCCAGCAGCCACCTCTCCGGGACAGGCTCCTACAATGAGCAGTTCTTC

D: TRBD2
J: TRBJ2-7
size: .
V: TRBV5-1
length: 18
CDR3: CASSFWTSGRSKSYEQYF
DNA: TGCGCCAGCAGCTTTTGGACTAGCGGGAGGTCAAAATCCTACGAGCAGTACTTC

D: .
J: TRBJ1-3
size: once
V: TRBV9
length: 15
CDR3: CASSVGGRGINTIYF
DNA: TGTGCCAGCAGCGTAGGCGGCAGGGGTATCAACACCATATATTTT

D: TRBD1
J: TRBJ1-2
size: .
V: TRBV10-3
length: 13
CDR3: CAVQQGADYGYTF
DNA: TGTGCCGTTCAACAGGGGGCCGACTATGGCTACACCTTC

D: TRBD1
J: TRBJ2-7
size: .
V: TRBV2
length: 16
CDR3: CASSGGTGTGEYEQYF
DNA: TGTGCCAGCAGCGGCGGGACAGGGACCGGGGAGTACGAGCAGTACTTC

D: .
J: TRBJ2-7
size: once
V: TRBV27
length: 13
CDR3: CASKEAGSYEQYF
DNA: TGTGCCAGCAAAGAGGCGGGGTCCTACGAGCAGTACTTC

D: TRBD2
J: TRBJ2-3
size: .
V: TRBV7-8
length: 13
CDR3: CASLAGSTDTQYF
DNA: TGTGCCAGCCTAGCGGGAAGCACAGATACGCAGTATTTT

D: .
J: TRBJ1-1
size: .
V: TRBV6-5
length: 10
CDR3: CASARDEAFF
DNA: TGTGCCAGCGCCAGGGATGAAGCTTTCTTT

D: .
J: TRBJ2-7
size: .
V: TRBV19
length: 16
CDR3: CASSMGRYPLYYEQYF
DNA: TGTGCCAGTAGTATGGGGCGATATCCCCTTTACTACGAGCAGTACTTC

D: TRBD2
J: TRBJ2-4
size: .
V: TRBV24-1
length: 17
CDR3: CATPLRLAGGPGNIQYF
DNA: TGTGCCACCCCTTTACGACTAGCGGGAGGGCCTGGAAACATTCAGTACTTC

D: .
J: TRBJ1-6
size: .
V: TRBV19
length: 15
CDR3: CASSLRREDNSPLHF
DNA: TGTGCCAGTAGTCTCCGCAGGGAAGACAATTCACCCCTCCACTTT

D: .
J: TRBJ2-7
size: .
V: TRBV5-1
length: 12
CDR3: CASSLTGSEQYF
DNA: TGCGCCAGCAGCTTGACGGGAAGCGAGCAGTACTTC

D: .
J: TRBJ2-1
size: .
V: TRBV7-9
length: 13
CDR3: CASSSGLYNEQFF
DNA: TGTGCCAGCAGCAGCGGCTTATACAATGAGCAGTTCTTC